These 18 T cell receptor beta chains were sequenced from one sample in a study of intratumoral heterogeneity in liver cancer. Tumour samples came from separate, distinct regions of the hepatocellular carcinoma nodule. Libraries were prepared by immunoSEQ multiplex PCR; TCRdb keeps only in-frame clonotypes and omits some of them. The sample gives more than 6,000 clones, approximately 60% of which show up once; roughly 13% is in the top ten. This specimen consisted of tumor tissue, obtained before any cancer treatment. The receptors shown here come from a man between 65 and 85 years old with hepatocellular carcinoma.

The chain joins TRBV29-1 to TRBJ1-1, with TRBD1 identical over 9 bases. In germline, CDR1 is SQVTM, CDR2 ANQGSEA. V was pared by 7 bases and J by 0 bases, with 15 bases of the junction left unmatched. CDR3 size: 17 residues. The CDR3 DNA is TGCAGCGCTAGTCGACAGGGGGTAACGGTAGTGAACACTGAAGCTTTCTTT. It translates to CSASRQGVTVVNTEAFF.

The V call is TRBV5-1, the J call TRBJ2-5; 7 nucleotides align to TRBD2. The junction had 11 bases not matched to a gene; V was cut back by 4 bases and J by 2 bases. Germline V gene data show CDR1 as SGHRS and CDR2 as YFSETQ. The CDR3 length is 16 residues. The CDR3 sequence is CASSGTSEGPQETQYF. As DNA, the CDR3 is TGCGCCAGCAGCGGAACTAGCGAAGGCCCTCAAGAGACCCAGTACTTC.

A single count supports this clone. CDR3 residues: CASRSGHYYEQYV. The CDR3, as DNA: TGTGCCAGCCGGTCGGGACACTACTACGAGCAGTACGTC. This rearrangement joins TRBV2 to TRBJ2-7, with D tentatively TRBD1 (6 bases). The germline V gene encodes CDR1 SNHLY and CDR2 FYNNEI. V dropped 8 bases and J dropped 3 bases, with 14 bases sitting between them. The CDR3 is made up of 13 amino acids.

This clone was detected once. This chain connects TRBV15 to TRBJ2-1; possibly TRBD1 for D (6 bases). The CDR3 consists of 19 residues. The germline V and J ends were trimmed by 0 bases and 4 bases, with 22 bases remaining between them. Per germline, CDR1 LNHNV and CDR2 YYDKDF (reference sequence). The CDR3 nucleotides are TGTGCCACCAGCAGAGACCTCCATGCAACAGGGACGAGGTACAATGAGCAGTTCTTC. It is translated as CATSRDLHATGTRYNEQFF.

This chain uses TRBV5-4 with TRBJ2-2; D is ambiguous. The CDR3 sequence is 13 residues long. Germline assignment: CDR1 SGHNT and CDR2 YYREEE (reference sequence). V lost 1 base and J lost 3, with 4 bases in between. CDR3 sequence reads: CASSLFHTGELFF. The CDR3 DNA reads TGTGCCAGCAGCTTGTTCCACACCGGGGAGCTGTTTTTT.

The V gene is TRBV29-1, the J gene TRBJ1-1; D gene ambiguous. The CDR3 contains 11 residues. The germline gives CDR1 SQVTM, CDR2 ANQGSEA. V lost 7 bases and J lost 4, with 10 bases in between. The CDR3 loop reads CSAAWVTEAFF. CDR3 bases: TGCAGCGCCGCGTGGGTCACTGAAGCTTTCTTT.

This clone was counted a few times. This sequence joins TRBV6-5 and TRBJ1-6, with D hard to call. The CDR3 has 14 amino acids. Looked up from germline, CDR1 is MNHEY and CDR2 is SVGAGI. V was cut by 2 bases and J by 2 bases, with 4 bases left in between. CDR3 nucleotide sequence: TGTGCCAGCAGTTACGGGGCCTATAATTCACCCCTCCACTTT. Amino acids: CASSYGAYNSPLHF.

This clone was detected only a few times. This chain connects TRBV12-5 to TRBJ1-5; 7 bases align to TRBD1. The CDR3 totals 16 residues. Trimming removed 1 base from V and 7 bases from J; junction bases left unmatched: 10. Per germline, CDR1 LGHNT and CDR2 FRNRAP. DNA of the CDR3: TGTGCTAGTGGTTTGGACCCCGCAGGGGGGTACCAGCCCCAGCATTTT. It is translated as CASGLDPAGGYQPQHF.

This clone was recorded many times. The chain couples TRBV7-2 to TRBJ2-1; 10 bases align to TRBD1. The CDR3 is 16 residues long. CDR1 is SGHTA, CDR2 FQGNSA, per germline. V trimming: 3 bases; J trimming: 5 bases; junction bases outside the gene matches: 7. CDR3 loop: CASSFGTGAPHNEQFF. In DNA, the CDR3 is TGTGCCAGCAGCTTCGGGACAGGGGCGCCCCACAATGAGCAGTTCTTC.

The CDR3 DNA follows: TGTGCCAGCAGTTACCAGGGGAGATATGGCTACACCTTC. Translating gives CASSYQGRYGYTF. This chain links TRBV28 with TRBJ1-2; a possible D gene is TRBD1 (6 bases). From germline, CDR1 is MDHEN and CDR2 SYDVKM. The V gene lost 4 bases and the J gene lost 5 bases, with 11 bases spanning the gap. This CDR3 has 13 amino acids.

The rearrangement joins TRBV30 to TRBJ1-4; 8 bases are a match to TRBD1. CDR1 is GTSNPN, CDR2 SVGIG, per germline (reference sequence). CDR3 length equals 15 residues. The V and J ends lost 3 bases and 8 bases, in that order; junction bases with no gene match: 11. For the CDR3, the DNA is TGTGCCTGGAGACATGGACAGGGCTTCACCGAAAAACTGTTTTTT. Translation: CAWRHGQGFTEKLFF.

This sequence joins TRBV2 and TRBJ2-7; D is uncertain. Germline lookup yields CDR1 SNHLY and CDR2 FYNNEI. The V and J ends lost 7 bases and 3 bases respectively, with 13 bases between them. The CDR3 spans 13 residues. The CDR3: CASKIRINYEQYF. CDR3 coding DNA: TGTGCCAGCAAAATTAGAATCAACTACGAGCAGTACTTC.

This chain joins TRBV5-4 and TRBJ2-3; TRBD2 aligns across 8 bases. This CDR3 is 14 amino acids long. J was trimmed by 1 base and V by 2 bases; bases with no gene match: 0. Germline V lookup: CDR1 SGHNT, CDR2 YYREEE (reference sequence). The DNA for the CDR3 is TGTGCCAGCAGCTTTAGCGGGGGCACAGATACGCAGTATTTT. Protein: CASSFSGGTDTQYF.

This chain connects TRBV7-9 to TRBJ1-1, with D unclear. Trimming shortened V by 8 bases and J by 2 bases, and 12 bases separated the two germline ends. Germline V gene sequence: CDR1 SEHNR, CDR2 FQNEAQ (reference sequence). This CDR3 contains 13 residues. In DNA, the CDR3 is TGTGCCAGCTGGACGGGTGCCAACACTGAAGCTTTCTTT. Residues: CASWTGANTEAFF.

The sample holds a few counts of this clone. The chain employs TRBV6-5 and TRBJ1-2; 9 bases align to TRBD1. The CDR3 consists of 15 residues. The germline CDR1 and CDR2 sequences are MNHEY and SVGAGI. The V segment lost 6 bases and the J segment 0 bases; nucleotides outside the gene matches: 5. CDR3 coding DNA: TGTGCCAGCAGACCACGACAGGGGGCTAACTATGGCTACACCTTC. It codes for CASRPRQGANYGYTF.

A single count supports this clone. CDR3 sequence: CASSPTGNTEAFF. The CDR3 bases are TGTGCCAGCAGCCCTACAGGGAACACTGAAGCTTTCTTT. This rearrangement joins TRBV3-1 (or the pseudogene TRBV3-2) to TRBJ1-1; TRBD1 might be the D (5 bases). Germline V gene lookup returns CDR1 LGHDT and CDR2 YNNKEL (reference sequence). The CDR3 runs to 13 residues. V was clipped by 4 bases and J by 1 base, with 7 bases between them.

The gene calls are TRBV15 and TRBJ1-1, with 10 bases identical to TRBD1. Germline assignment: CDR1 LNHNV and CDR2 YYDKDF (reference sequence). With V trimmed by 2 bases and J by 1 base, 16 bases remained unmatched. CDR3 length equals 20 residues. CDR3 region: CATSRSPGTGQGKRNTEAFF. The CDR3 coding sequence is TGTGCCACCAGCAGAAGTCCCGGGACGGGACAGGGGAAGCGGAACACTGAAGCTTTCTTT.

The V and J genes are TRBV5-1 and TRBJ1-1, with D maybe TRBD1 (6 bases). Germline values: CDR1 SGHRS, CDR2 YFSETQ. Between the trimmed V and J ends, which lost 4 bases and 4 bases, there was a span of 17 bases. This CDR3 comprises 15 residues. CDR3 region: CASSPFQGRGTEAFF. In DNA form, the CDR3 reads TGCGCCAGCAGCCCCTTCCAGGGGAGGGGCACTGAAGCTTTCTTT.